This T cell receptor (beta chain) derives from a study of CDR3 diversity in severe acne. One entry per CDR3 protein results from TCRdb running MiXCR on the PCR reads. The data hold about 98,000 distinct CDR3 sequences, with 51% observed a single time. This clonotype appeared a single time. Germline V gene lookup returns CDR1 SNHLY and CDR2 FYNNEI. The CDR3 loop spans 15 amino acids. The V segment lost 3 bases and the J segment 1 base; nucleotides outside the gene matches: 6. V is TRBV2 and J is TRBJ2-7, with 7 bases lining up with TRBD2. The sequenced sample was blood. This clonotype was obtained from a male donor with acne. The CDR3 is CASSEGGSGSYEQYF. DNA for the CDR3: TGTGCCAGCAGTGAGGGGGGTAGCGGGTCCTACGAGCAGTACTTC.